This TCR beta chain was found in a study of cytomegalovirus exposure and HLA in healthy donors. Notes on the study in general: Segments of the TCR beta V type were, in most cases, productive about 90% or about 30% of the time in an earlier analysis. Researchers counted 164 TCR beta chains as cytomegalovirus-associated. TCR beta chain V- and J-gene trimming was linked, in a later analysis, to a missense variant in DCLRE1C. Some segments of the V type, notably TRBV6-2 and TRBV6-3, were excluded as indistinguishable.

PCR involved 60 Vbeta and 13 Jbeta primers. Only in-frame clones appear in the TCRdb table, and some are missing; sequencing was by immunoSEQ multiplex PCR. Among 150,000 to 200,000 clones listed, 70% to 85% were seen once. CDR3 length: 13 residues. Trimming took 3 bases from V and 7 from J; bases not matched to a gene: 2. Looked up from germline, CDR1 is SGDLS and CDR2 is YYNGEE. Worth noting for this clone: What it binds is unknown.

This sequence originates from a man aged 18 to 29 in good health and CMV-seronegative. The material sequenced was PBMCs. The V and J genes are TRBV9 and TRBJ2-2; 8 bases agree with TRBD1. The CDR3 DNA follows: TGTGCCAGCAGCGGCAGGGGGCGCGGGGAGCTGTTTTTT. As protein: CASSGRGRGELFF.